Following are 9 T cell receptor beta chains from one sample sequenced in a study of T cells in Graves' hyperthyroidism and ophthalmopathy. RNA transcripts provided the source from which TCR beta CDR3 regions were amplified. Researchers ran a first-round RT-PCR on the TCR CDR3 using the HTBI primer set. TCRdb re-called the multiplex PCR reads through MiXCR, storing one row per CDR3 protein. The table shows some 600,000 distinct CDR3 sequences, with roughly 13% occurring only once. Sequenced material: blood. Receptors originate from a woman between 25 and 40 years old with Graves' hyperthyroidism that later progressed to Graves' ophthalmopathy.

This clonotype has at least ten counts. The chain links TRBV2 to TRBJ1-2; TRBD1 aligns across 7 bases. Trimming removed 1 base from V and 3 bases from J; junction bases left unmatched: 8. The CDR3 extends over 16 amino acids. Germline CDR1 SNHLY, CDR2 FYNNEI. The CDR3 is CASSEVGQGVYYGYTF. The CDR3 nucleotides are TGTGCCAGCAGTGAAGTAGGGCAGGGGGTTTACTATGGCTACACCTTC.

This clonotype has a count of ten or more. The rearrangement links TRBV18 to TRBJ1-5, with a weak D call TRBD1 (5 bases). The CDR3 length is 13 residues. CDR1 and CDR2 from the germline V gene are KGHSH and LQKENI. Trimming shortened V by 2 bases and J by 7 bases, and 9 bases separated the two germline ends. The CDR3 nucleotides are TGTGCCAGCTCACCAGGCAGGGTGCAGCCCCAGCATTTT. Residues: CASSPGRVQPQHF.

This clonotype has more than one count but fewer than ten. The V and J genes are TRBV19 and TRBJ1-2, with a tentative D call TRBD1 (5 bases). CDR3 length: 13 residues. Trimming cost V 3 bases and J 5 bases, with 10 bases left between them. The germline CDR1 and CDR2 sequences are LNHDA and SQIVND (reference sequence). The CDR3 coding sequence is TGTGCCAGTAGTATTCCCAGGGAATATGGCTACACCTTC. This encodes CASSIPREYGYTF.

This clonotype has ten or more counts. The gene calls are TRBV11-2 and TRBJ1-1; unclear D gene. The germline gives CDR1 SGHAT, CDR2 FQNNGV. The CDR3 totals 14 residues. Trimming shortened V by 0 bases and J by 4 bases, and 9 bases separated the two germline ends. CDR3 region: CASSLDRIVTEAFF. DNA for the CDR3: TGTGCCAGCAGCTTAGATCGGATAGTCACTGAAGCTTTCTTT.

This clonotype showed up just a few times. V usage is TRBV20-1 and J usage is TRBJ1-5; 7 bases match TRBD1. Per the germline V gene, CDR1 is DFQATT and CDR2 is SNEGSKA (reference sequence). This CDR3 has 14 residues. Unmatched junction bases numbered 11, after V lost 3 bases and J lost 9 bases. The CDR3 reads CSARTGIRSWPQHF. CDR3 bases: TGCAGTGCTAGGACAGGGATAAGATCATGGCCCCAGCATTTT.

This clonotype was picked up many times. CDR3 loop: CASSLGGHGQFF. CDR3 bases: TGTGCCAGCAGCTTAGGGGGCCACGGGCAGTTCTTC. V is TRBV11-1 and J is TRBJ2-1, with D possibly TRBD1 on 5 matching bases. The germline V gene has CDR1 SGHAT and CDR2 FQDESV (reference sequence). The germline V and J ends were trimmed by 1 base and 12 bases, with 10 bases remaining between them. CDR3 length: 12 residues.

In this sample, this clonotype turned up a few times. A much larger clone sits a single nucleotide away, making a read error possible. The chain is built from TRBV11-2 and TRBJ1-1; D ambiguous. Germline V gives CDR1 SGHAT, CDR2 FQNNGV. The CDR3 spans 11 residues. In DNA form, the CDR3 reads TGTGCCGGCAGCCCGACCACTGAAGCTTTCTTT. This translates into CAGSPTTEAFF.

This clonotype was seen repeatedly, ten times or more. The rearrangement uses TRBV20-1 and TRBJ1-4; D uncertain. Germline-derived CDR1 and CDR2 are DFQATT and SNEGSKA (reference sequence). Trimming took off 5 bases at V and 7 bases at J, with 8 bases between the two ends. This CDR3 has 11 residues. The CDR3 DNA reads TGCAGTGCTCGTAGTAGTGAAAAACTGTTTTTT. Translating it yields CSARSSEKLFF.

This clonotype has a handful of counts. CDR3 sequence (DNA): TGTGCCACCGGGGGTCTAGCGGGGTACACCGGGGAGCTGTTTTTT. This sequence encodes CATGGLAGYTGELFF. The J gene is TRBJ2-2, the V gene TRBV24-1, with 9 bases matching TRBD2. Trimming took 9 bases from V and 3 from J; bases not matched to a gene: 7. The CDR3 spans 15 residues. Germline V gene data show CDR1 as KGHDR and CDR2 as SFDVKD.